This T cell receptor (beta chain) is from a study of cytomegalovirus exposure and HLA in healthy donors. Notes on the study in general: The later analysis indicated that the majority of CMV-associated TCR beta chains appeared HLA-restricted. A prior analysis recorded that most TCR beta V segments were productive about 90% or about 30% of the time. The dataset shows that most TCR sequences were rare, while some public TCRs occurred in many donors.

The V gene's germline CDR1 is MNHEY and CDR2 SMNVEV (reference sequence). V dropped 6 bases and J dropped 10 bases, with 13 bases sitting between them. The CDR3 runs to 13 residues. Primers: 60 Vbeta forward and 13 Jbeta reverse. TCRdb's copy holds only in-frame clones and misses some; the assay was immunoSEQ multiplex PCR. The table shows about 150,000 clones, with over 60% occurring only once. Regarding this clone: Its antigen remains unidentified.

The gene calls are TRBV27 and TRBJ1-6; tentative D call: TRBD1 (6 bases). This TCR came from a woman under 30 in good health and CMV-seronegative. Sequencing input: PBMCs. The CDR3 nucleotides are TGTGCCAGCAGGTGGGGGCGAGAATCACCCCTCCACTTT. Protein sequence: CASRWGRESPLHF.